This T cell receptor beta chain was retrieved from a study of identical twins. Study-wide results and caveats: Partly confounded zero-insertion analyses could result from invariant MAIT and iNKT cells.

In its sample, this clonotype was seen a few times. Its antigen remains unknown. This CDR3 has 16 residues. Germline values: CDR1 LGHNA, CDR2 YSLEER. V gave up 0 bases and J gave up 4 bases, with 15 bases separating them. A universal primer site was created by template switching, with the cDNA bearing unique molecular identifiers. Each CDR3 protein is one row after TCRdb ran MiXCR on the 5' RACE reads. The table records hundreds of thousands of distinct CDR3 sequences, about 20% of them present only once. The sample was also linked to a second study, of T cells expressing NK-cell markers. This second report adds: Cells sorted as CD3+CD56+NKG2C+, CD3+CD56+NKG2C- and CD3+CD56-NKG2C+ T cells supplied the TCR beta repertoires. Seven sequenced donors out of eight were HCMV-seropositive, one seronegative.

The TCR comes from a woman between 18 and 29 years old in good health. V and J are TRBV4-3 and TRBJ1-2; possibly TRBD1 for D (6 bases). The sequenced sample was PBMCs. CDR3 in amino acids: CASSQDVGRGSYGYTF. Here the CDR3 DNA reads TGCGCCAGCAGCCAAGACGTAGGCAGGGGATCCTATGGCTACACCTTC.